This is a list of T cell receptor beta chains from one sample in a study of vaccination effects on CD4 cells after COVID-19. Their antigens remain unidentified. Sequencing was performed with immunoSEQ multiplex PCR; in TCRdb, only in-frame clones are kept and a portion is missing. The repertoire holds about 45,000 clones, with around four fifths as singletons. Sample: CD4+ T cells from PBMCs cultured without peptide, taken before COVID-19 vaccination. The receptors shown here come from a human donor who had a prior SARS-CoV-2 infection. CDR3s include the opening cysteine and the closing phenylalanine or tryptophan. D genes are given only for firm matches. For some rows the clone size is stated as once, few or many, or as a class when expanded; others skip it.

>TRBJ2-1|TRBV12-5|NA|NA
CASGLAGVNEQFF
TGTGCTAGTGGTTTGGCGGGGGTGAATGAGCAGTTCTTC
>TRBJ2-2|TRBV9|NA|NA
CASSVVYSGDLVGELFF
TGTGCCAGCAGCGTAGTTTACAGCGGAGACCTCGTCGGGGAGCTGTTTTTT
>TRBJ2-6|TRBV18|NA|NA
CASSPPRFAGANVLTF
TGTGCCAGCTCACCACCTCGGTTTGCTGGGGCCAACGTCCTGACTTTC
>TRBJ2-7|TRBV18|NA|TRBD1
CASSQSLPGQGGSEQYF
TGTGCCAGCTCACAATCATTACCGGGACAGGGAGGATCGGAGCAGTACTTC
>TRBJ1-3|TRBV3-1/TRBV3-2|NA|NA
CASSQAYGGSGNTIYF
TGTGCCAGCAGCCAAGCTTACGGGGGCTCTGGAAACACCATATATTTT
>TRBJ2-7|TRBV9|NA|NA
CASSVGIVGEQYF
TGTGCCAGCAGCGTAGGAATAGTTGGTGAGCAGTACTTC
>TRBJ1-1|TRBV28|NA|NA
CASSLWGASNTEAFF
TGTGCCAGCAGTTTATGGGGGGCGTCTAACACTGAAGCTTTCTTT
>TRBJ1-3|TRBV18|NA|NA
CASSPAGLTVSGNTIYF
TGTGCCAGCTCACCGGCGGGGCTGACAGTCTCTGGAAACACCATATATTTT
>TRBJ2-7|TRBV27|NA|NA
CASSKWEPYEQYF
TGTGCCAGCAGTAAATGGGAACCCTACGAGCAGTACTTC
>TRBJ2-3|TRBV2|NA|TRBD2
CASSEQASGGPLDTQYF
TGTGCCAGCAGTGAACAGGCTAGCGGGGGCCCCTTGGATACGCAGTATTTT
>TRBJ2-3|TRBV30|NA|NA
CAWSTWPEGTDTQYF
TGTGCCTGGAGTACGTGGCCCGAGGGGACAGATACGCAGTATTTT
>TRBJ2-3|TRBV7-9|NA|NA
CASSLVGVTDTQYF
TGTGCCAGCAGCTTAGTAGGGGTCACAGATACGCAGTATTTT
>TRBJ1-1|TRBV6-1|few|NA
CASSEALDTEAFF
TGTGCCAGCAGTGAAGCTTTGGACACTGAAGCTTTCTTT
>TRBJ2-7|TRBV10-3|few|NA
CAINPLGVSGEQYF
TGTGCCATCAACCCCTTGGGAGTGTCGGGCGAGCAGTACTTC
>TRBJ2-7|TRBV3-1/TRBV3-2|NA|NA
CASSQGSVRYEQYF
TGTGCCAGCAGCCAAGGTAGCGTCCGGTACGAGCAGTACTTC
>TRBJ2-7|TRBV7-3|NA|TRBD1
CASSLGQDLEQYF
TGTGCCAGCAGCCTGGGACAGGATCTCGAGCAGTACTTC
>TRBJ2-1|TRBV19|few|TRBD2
CASSAGTSFVDEQFF
TGTGCCAGTAGTGCGGGGACTAGCTTCGTGGATGAGCAGTTCTTC
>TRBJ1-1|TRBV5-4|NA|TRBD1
CASRSQGTNTEAFF
TGTGCCAGCCGCTCACAGGGGACGAACACTGAAGCTTTCTTT
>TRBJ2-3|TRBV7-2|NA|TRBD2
CASSFSGGGTDTQYF
TGTGCCAGCAGCTTTAGCGGGGGGGGCACAGATACGCAGTATTTT
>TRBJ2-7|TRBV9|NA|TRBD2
CASSVLAGRDYEQYF
TGTGCCAGCAGCGTACTAGCGGGCCGGGACTACGAGCAGTACTTC
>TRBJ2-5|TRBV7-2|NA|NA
CASSFLGLAEETQYF
TGTGCCAGCAGCTTTTTGGGTCTAGCTGAGGAGACCCAGTACTTC
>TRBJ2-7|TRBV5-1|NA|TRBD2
CASSFQSSGAYEQYF
TGCGCCAGCAGCTTCCAGTCTAGCGGCGCCTACGAGCAGTACTTC
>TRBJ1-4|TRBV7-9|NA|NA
CASSFQGSGVEKLFF
TGTGCCAGCAGCTTTCAGGGATCAGGGGTGGAAAAACTGTTTTTT
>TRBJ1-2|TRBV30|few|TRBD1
CAWSAGQGDGYTF
TGTGCCTGGAGTGCGGGACAGGGGGATGGCTACACCTTC
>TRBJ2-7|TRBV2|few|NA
CASSGHYEQYF
TGTGCCAGCAGTGGTCACTACGAGCAGTACTTC
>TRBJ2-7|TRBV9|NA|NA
CASSVSSTRNEQYF
TGTGCCAGCAGCGTCTCTAGCACTCGCAACGAGCAGTACTTC
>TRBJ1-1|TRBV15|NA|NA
CATSTPGQMNTEAFF
TGTGCCACCAGCACTCCGGGACAAATGAACACTGAAGCTTTCTTT
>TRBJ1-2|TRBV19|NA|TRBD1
CASSTGTGDVANGYTF
TGTGCCAGTAGTACCGGGACAGGGGATGTAGCGAATGGCTACACCTTC
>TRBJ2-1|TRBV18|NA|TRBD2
CASSLARSSGRASYEQFF
TGTGCCAGCTCCCTGGCCCGTAGCAGCGGGAGGGCCTCATATGAGCAGTTCTTC
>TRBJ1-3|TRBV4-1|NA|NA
CASSQGGTNSGNTIYF
TGCGCCAGCAGCCAGGGAGGGACGAACTCTGGAAACACCATATATTTT
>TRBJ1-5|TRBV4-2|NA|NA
CASSPRGTAYNQPQHF
TGTGCCAGCAGTCCTCGGGGAACAGCCTACAATCAGCCCCAGCATTTT
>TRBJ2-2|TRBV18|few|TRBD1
CASSPLTGGSNTGELFF
TGTGCCAGCTCACCACTGACAGGGGGGTCGAACACCGGGGAGCTGTTTTTT
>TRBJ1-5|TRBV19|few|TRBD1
CASSWTGANQPQHF
TGTGCCAGTAGTTGGACAGGGGCCAATCAGCCCCAGCATTTT
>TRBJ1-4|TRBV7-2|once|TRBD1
CASSLRTGLNEKLFF
TGTGCCAGCAGCCTCCGGACAGGGCTAAATGAAAAACTGTTTTTT
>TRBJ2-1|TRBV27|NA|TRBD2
CASSGQTSGSLNEQFF
TGTGCCAGCAGTGGGCAGACTAGCGGGAGTTTGAATGAGCAGTTCTTC
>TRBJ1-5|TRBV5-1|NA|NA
CASSLGDGGSVRNQPQHF
TGCGCCAGCAGCTTGGGGGACGGGGGGTCCGTCCGAAATCAGCCCCAGCATTTT
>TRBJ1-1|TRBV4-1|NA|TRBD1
CASSQDRFRGTGETEAFF
TGCGCCAGCAGCCAAGACAGGTTTCGCGGGACAGGGGAAACTGAAGCTTTCTTT
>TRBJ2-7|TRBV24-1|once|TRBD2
CAPAASGPYEQYF
TGTGCCCCTGCGGCTAGCGGGCCCTACGAGCAGTACTTC
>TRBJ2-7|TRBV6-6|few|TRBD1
CASSLGGQTYEQYF
TGTGCCAGCAGTTTAGGGGGACAGACCTACGAGCAGTACTTC
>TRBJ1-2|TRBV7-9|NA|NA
CASSLVPGAANYGYTF
TGTGCCAGCAGCTTAGTTCCCGGGGCCGCTAACTATGGCTACACCTTC
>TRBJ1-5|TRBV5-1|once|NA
CASSLVQVRTQPQHF
TGCGCCAGCAGCTTGGTACAGGTTCGCACTCAGCCCCAGCATTTT
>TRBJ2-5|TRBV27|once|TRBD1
CASSLGQGTFPGETQYF
TGTGCCAGCAGTTTAGGACAGGGAACCTTCCCGGGAGAGACCCAGTACTTC
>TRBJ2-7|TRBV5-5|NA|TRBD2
CASSLILASYEQYF
TGTGCCAGCAGCCTGATACTAGCGTCGTACGAGCAGTACTTC
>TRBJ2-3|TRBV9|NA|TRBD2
CASSVLAGGLDTQYF
TGTGCCAGCAGCGTTCTAGCGGGGGGGCTCGATACGCAGTATTTT
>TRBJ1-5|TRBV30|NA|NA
CAWTASWGQPQHF
TGTGCCTGGACGGCAAGCTGGGGTCAGCCCCAGCATTTT
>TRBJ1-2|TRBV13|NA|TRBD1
CASSKKYRGGGYTF
TGTGCCAGCAGCAAAAAGTACAGGGGCGGTGGCTACACCTTC
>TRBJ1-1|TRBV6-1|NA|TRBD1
CASSEADRGLRNTEAFF
TGTGCCAGCAGTGAAGCTGACAGGGGTCTCCGGAACACTGAAGCTTTCTTT
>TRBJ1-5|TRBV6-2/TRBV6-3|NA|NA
CASSYVAQGWQPQHF
TGTGCCAGCAGTTACGTAGCCCAGGGCTGGCAGCCCCAGCATTTT